A selection of T cell receptor beta chains follows, all from one sample in a study of control samples from healthy donors and cancer patients. Some clones are missing from TCRdb's copy, which holds only in-frame ones; the method was immunoSEQ multiplex PCR. The data show approximately 100,000 clones, around nine tenths seen once. The sample consisted of blood. These receptors were collected from a woman aged 45-65 years in good health. The CDR3 runs from the conserved cysteine through the conserved F or W. D genes are given only for firm matches. Size tells how often a clone was seen (once, few, many) or the class of an expanded clone, and some rows leave it out.

v_gene: TRBV5-1
d_gene: TRBD2
abundance: .
j_gene: TRBJ2-1
len: 17
CDR3aa: CASSLTGAGSSYNEQFF
CDR3nt: TGCGCCAGCAGCTTAACAGGAGCGGGGTCCTCCTACAATGAGCAGTTCTTC

v_gene: TRBV20-1
d_gene: .
abundance: .
j_gene: TRBJ1-2
len: 11
CDR3aa: CSAVGNYGYTF
CDR3nt: TGCAGTGCCGTCGGGAACTATGGCTACACCTTC

v_gene: TRBV7-8
d_gene: .
abundance: .
j_gene: TRBJ1-2
len: 16
CDR3aa: CASSLSVVIGGYGYTF
CDR3nt: TGTGCCAGCAGCTTAAGTGTAGTCATAGGGGGATATGGCTACACCTTC

v_gene: TRBV6-5
d_gene: TRBD2
abundance: .
j_gene: TRBJ2-1
len: 14
CDR3aa: CAVHSSGSNNEQFF
CDR3nt: TGTGCCGTCCACTCTAGCGGGAGCAACAATGAGCAGTTCTTC

v_gene: TRBV27
d_gene: TRBD1
abundance: .
j_gene: TRBJ1-4
len: 16
CDR3aa: CASAVRGRQGDEKLFF
CDR3nt: TGTGCCAGCGCTGTCAGGGGGCGGCAGGGGGATGAAAAACTGTTTTTT

v_gene: TRBV5-1
d_gene: .
abundance: .
j_gene: TRBJ1-2
len: 17
CDR3aa: CASSLIPVEGSDYGYTF
CDR3nt: TGCGCCAGCAGCCTCATCCCCGTGGAGGGCTCGGACTATGGCTACACCTTC

v_gene: TRBV9
d_gene: .
abundance: .
j_gene: TRBJ1-3
len: 16
CDR3aa: CASSTHLWGVGNTIYF
CDR3nt: TGTGCCAGCAGCACCCACCTCTGGGGGGTTGGAAACACCATATATTTT

v_gene: TRBV30
d_gene: .
abundance: .
j_gene: TRBJ2-3
len: 15
CDR3aa: CAWKEQGWITDTQYF
CDR3nt: TGTGCCTGGAAGGAACAGGGCTGGATCACAGATACGCAGTATTTT

v_gene: TRBV19
d_gene: .
abundance: few
j_gene: TRBJ1-5
len: 13
CDR3aa: CASSTERGMPQHF
CDR3nt: TGTGCCAGTAGTACGGAACGGGGGATGCCCCAGCATTTT

v_gene: TRBV29-1
d_gene: .
abundance: .
j_gene: TRBJ2-1
len: 14
CDR3aa: CSVGTRASYNEQFF
CDR3nt: TGCAGCGTTGGTACCAGGGCAAGCTACAATGAGCAGTTCTTC

v_gene: TRBV14
d_gene: .
abundance: .
j_gene: TRBJ1-1
len: 14
CDR3aa: CASSQDSGFAEAFF
CDR3nt: TGTGCCAGCAGCCAAGATAGCGGATTTGCTGAAGCTTTCTTT

v_gene: TRBV6-5
d_gene: .
abundance: .
j_gene: TRBJ1-3
len: 14
CDR3aa: CASSYGSGGNTIYF
CDR3nt: TGTGCCAGCAGTTACGGTTCCGGTGGAAACACCATATATTTT

v_gene: TRBV18
d_gene: .
abundance: .
j_gene: TRBJ1-1
len: 14
CDR3aa: CASSPQEGFTEAFF
CDR3nt: TGTGCCAGCTCACCTCAAGAGGGGTTCACTGAAGCTTTCTTT

v_gene: TRBV6-5
d_gene: .
abundance: .
j_gene: TRBJ1-4
len: 15
CDR3aa: CASSWLQGPNEKLFF
CDR3nt: TGTGCCAGCAGTTGGCTTCAGGGGCCGAATGAAAAACTGTTTTTT

v_gene: TRBV10-3
d_gene: .
abundance: .
j_gene: TRBJ2-5
len: 11
CDR3aa: CATGDRLTQYF
CDR3nt: TGTGCCACAGGGGACCGATTGACCCAGTACTTC

v_gene: TRBV21-1
d_gene: .
abundance: once
j_gene: TRBJ2-1
len: 13
CDR3aa: CASSKDRRNEQFF
CDR3nt: TGTGCCAGCAGCAAAGATCGGCGTAACGAGCAGTTCTTC

v_gene: TRBV23-1
d_gene: .
abundance: .
j_gene: TRBJ2-5
len: 13
CDR3aa: CASPVRGRETQYF
CDR3nt: TGCGCCAGCCCCGTCCGGGGCCGGGAGACCCAGTACTTC

v_gene: TRBV19
d_gene: .
abundance: .
j_gene: TRBJ2-3
len: 15
CDR3aa: CASSNPSELTDTQYF
CDR3nt: TGTGCCAGTAGTAATCCTAGCGAGCTCACAGATACGCAGTATTTT

v_gene: TRBV19
d_gene: TRBD1
abundance: .
j_gene: TRBJ2-7
len: 13
CDR3aa: CASTRTGVHEQYF
CDR3nt: TGTGCCAGTACAAGGACAGGGGTTCACGAGCAGTACTTC

v_gene: TRBV7-3
d_gene: .
abundance: few
j_gene: TRBJ2-2
len: 13
CDR3aa: CASSHVSGGELFF
CDR3nt: TGTGCCAGCAGCCACGTATCCGGCGGGGAGCTGTTTTTT

v_gene: TRBV27
d_gene: TRBD2
abundance: .
j_gene: TRBJ2-3
len: 14
CDR3aa: CASSLAGGTDTQYF
CDR3nt: TGTGCCAGCAGTTTAGCGGGAGGTACAGATACGCAGTATTTT

v_gene: TRBV5-5
d_gene: .
abundance: .
j_gene: TRBJ2-2
len: 16
CDR3aa: CASSEARGRDTGELFF
CDR3nt: TGTGCCAGCAGCGAGGCCAGGGGCCGGGACACCGGGGAGCTGTTTTTT

v_gene: TRBV7-2
d_gene: .
abundance: .
j_gene: TRBJ1-2
len: 13
CDR3aa: CASSSQALYGYTF
CDR3nt: TGTGCCAGCAGCTCCCAGGCCCTCTATGGCTACACCTTC

v_gene: TRBV9
d_gene: .
abundance: few
j_gene: TRBJ1-1
len: 14
CDR3aa: CASTKGTMNTEAFF
CDR3nt: TGTGCCAGCACTAAAGGAACCATGAACACTGAAGCTTTCTTT

v_gene: TRBV4-1
d_gene: TRBD2
abundance: .
j_gene: TRBJ2-3
len: 17
CDR3aa: CASSRTSGRPSTDTQYF
CDR3nt: TGCGCCAGCAGCCGGACTAGCGGGAGGCCAAGCACAGATACGCAGTATTTT

v_gene: TRBV27
d_gene: .
abundance: once
j_gene: TRBJ2-7
len: 14
CDR3aa: CASSLRSTNYEQYF
CDR3nt: TGTGCCAGCAGTTTAAGGAGTACCAACTACGAGCAGTACTTC

v_gene: TRBV2
d_gene: .
abundance: .
j_gene: TRBJ2-2
len: 13
CDR3aa: CAKQVGNTGELFF
CDR3nt: TGTGCCAAACAGGTGGGGAACACCGGGGAGCTGTTTTTT

v_gene: TRBV6-2/TRBV6-3
d_gene: TRBD2
abundance: .
j_gene: TRBJ2-1
len: 21
CDR3aa: CASSVIDRGLAGVRSYNEQFF
CDR3nt: TGTGCCAGCAGTGTTATCGATAGGGGACTAGCGGGAGTGAGGTCCTACAATGAGCAGTTCTTC

v_gene: TRBV7-9
d_gene: .
abundance: .
j_gene: TRBJ2-1
len: 17
CDR3aa: CASSSPMTVLMVMEQFF
CDR3nt: TGTGCCAGCAGCTCCCCAATGACAGTCCTGATGGTCATGGAGCAGTTCTTC

v_gene: TRBV2
d_gene: TRBD1
abundance: .
j_gene: TRBJ2-2
len: 18
CDR3aa: CASSEIVGQGINTGELFF
CDR3nt: TGTGCCAGCAGTGAAATCGTCGGACAGGGTATCAACACCGGGGAGCTGTTTTTT

v_gene: TRBV11-3
d_gene: TRBD1
abundance: .
j_gene: TRBJ2-2
len: 16
CDR3aa: CASSTARRGWNGELFF
CDR3nt: TGTGCCAGCAGCACCGCCCGCAGGGGGTGGAACGGGGAGCTGTTTTTT

v_gene: TRBV7-3
d_gene: .
abundance: .
j_gene: TRBJ2-3
len: 14
CDR3aa: CASSLTPGPSTQYF
CDR3nt: TGTGCCAGCAGCTTAACCCCGGGGCCCAGTACGCAGTATTTT

v_gene: TRBV5-1
d_gene: TRBD1
abundance: .
j_gene: TRBJ2-1
len: 15
CDR3aa: CASSSGTGVRNEQFF
CDR3nt: TGCGCCAGCAGCTCCGGGACAGGGGTAAGAAATGAGCAGTTCTTC

v_gene: TRBV7-2
d_gene: TRBD1
abundance: .
j_gene: TRBJ1-1
len: 14
CDR3aa: CASRKRQGFTEAFF
CDR3nt: TGTGCCAGCCGCAAGAGACAGGGGTTCACTGAAGCTTTCTTT

v_gene: TRBV19
d_gene: .
abundance: once
j_gene: TRBJ1-3
len: 15
CDR3aa: CASSTDNRAGNTIYF
CDR3nt: TGTGCCAGTAGTACGGACAATAGAGCTGGAAACACCATATATTTT

v_gene: TRBV10-3
d_gene: TRBD1
abundance: .
j_gene: TRBJ1-5
len: 15
CDR3aa: CAISDLGQENQPQHF
CDR3nt: TGTGCCATCAGTGATCTCGGACAGGAGAATCAGCCCCAGCATTTT

v_gene: TRBV2
d_gene: .
abundance: .
j_gene: TRBJ2-2
len: 13
CDR3aa: CASSERKAGELFF
CDR3nt: TGTGCCAGCAGTGAGCGAAAAGCCGGGGAGCTGTTTTTT

v_gene: TRBV6-5
d_gene: .
abundance: .
j_gene: TRBJ2-7
len: 13
CDR3aa: CASSNPNRDEQYF
CDR3nt: TGTGCCAGCAGTAACCCGAACAGGGACGAGCAGTACTTC

v_gene: TRBV5-6
d_gene: .
abundance: .
j_gene: TRBJ1-5
len: 16
CDR3aa: CASSLALWGANQPQHF
CDR3nt: TGTGCCAGCAGCTTGGCCCTCTGGGGGGCAAATCAGCCCCAGCATTTT

v_gene: TRBV29-1
d_gene: .
abundance: medium-sized
j_gene: TRBJ1-2
len: 11
CDR3aa: CSVVLENGYTF
CDR3nt: TGCAGCGTTGTGCTCGAGAATGGCTACACCTTC

v_gene: TRBV7-9
d_gene: TRBD1
abundance: .
j_gene: TRBJ1-4
len: 15
CDR3aa: CASSFTGGTNEKLFF
CDR3nt: TGTGCCAGCAGCTTCACAGGGGGGACTAATGAAAAACTGTTTTTT